This TCR beta chain was identified during a study of CD8+ T cells in alopecia areata. Whole-study results and caveats: Although TCR sharing was seen in mice, sharing across patients was less clear, possibly for HLA-related reasons. Normal scalp had lower clonality than lesional scalp, with alopecia totalis/universalis lesions showing this most strongly.

In this sample, this clone turned up a few times. Its antigen is not known. As the sequencing template, cDNA was produced by extracting RNA and reverse transcribing it. Produced via immunoSEQ multiplex PCR; TCRdb's table is partial and in-frame only. The data show over 150,000 clones, with about 61% seen just once and under 5% held by the top ten. Researchers picked out CD4+ and CD8+ T cells from PBMCs by sorting. The sequence derives from a human donor in good health. The sequenced sample consisted of CD8+ T cells sorted from blood.

The CDR3 is CASSHEGGTAIYF. The CDR3 nucleotides read TGCGCCAGCAGCCATGAAGGGGGGACTGCCATATATTTT. The J gene is TRBJ1-3, the V gene TRBV4-1, with D possibly TRBD1 on 6 matching bases. Per germline, CDR1 MGHRA and CDR2 YSYEKL. This CDR3 comprises 13 residues. V gave up 3 bases and J gave up 11 bases, with 14 bases separating them.